This TCR beta chain emerged from a study of T cell responses to AZD1222 COVID-19 vaccine. For the study at large: It was second doses at about 4 or about 12 weeks that were pooled.

Study-wide results and caveats: Per reports, nearly half of all spike-specific TCRs target regions that are unmutated in variants. The donor group comprised mostly white British people and more females; the analysis possibly underestimated clonal diversity. No day 14 peak samples; only post-peak repertoires were characterized.

J lost 6 bases, V lost 1 base, and 3 bases had no gene match. The V gene's germline CDR1 is LNHDA and CDR2 SQIVND (reference sequence). CDR3 size: 14 residues. In the case of this clone: Its antigen is not known.

TCRdb's copy holds only in-frame clones and misses some; the assay was immunoSEQ multiplex PCR. The sample has roughly 100,000 clones, roughly 86% seen once. The chain links TRBV19 to TRBJ2-3; 8 bases match TRBD2. This TCR was recovered from an adult in good health. Source: peripheral blood, taken on day 0 of AZD1222 vaccination. CDR3 region: CASSIGLALDTQYF. CDR3 coding DNA: TGTGCCAGTAGTATAGGACTAGCGTTGGATACGCAGTATTTT.